A single sample is the source of the 25 T cell receptor beta chains below, sequenced in a study of blood T cell repertoires in COVID-19. Data came from immunoSEQ multiplex PCR; TCRdb stores just in-frame clones and leaves some out. The sample includes 250,000 or so clones, around nine tenths of them seen just once. Sequenced: PBMCs or T cells enriched from blood (not recorded which). Receptors originate from a woman in her thirties who had been exposed to COVID-19.

In this sample, this clone turned up a few times. This sequence joins TRBV10-3 and TRBJ1-1; TRBD1 matches at 8 bases. This CDR3 spans 13 amino acids. Germline CDR1 ENHRY, CDR2 SYGVKD. The ends lost 7 bases at V and 8 bases at J; junction bases unmatched: 9. CDR3 region: CAIKSAGGEEAFF. CDR3 DNA sequence: TGTGCCATCAAGTCTGCAGGGGGCGAGGAAGCTTTCTTT.

The gene calls are TRBV3-1 (or the pseudogene TRBV3-2) and TRBJ1-1; D uncertain. The germline CDR1 and CDR2 sequences are LGHDT and YNNKEL (reference sequence). This CDR3 has 15 residues. Trimming took 7 bases from V and 0 from J, leaving 15 bases between them. The CDR3 nucleotides are TGTGCCAGCACCCCGGACTGGGATCTGAACACTGAAGCTTTCTTT. Encoded protein: CASTPDWDLNTEAFF.

V and J are TRBV19 and TRBJ2-1; 12 nucleotides agree with TRBD2. This CDR3 region has 17 residues. The V segment lost 4 bases and the J segment 4 bases; nucleotides outside the gene matches: 8. Germline lookup yields CDR1 LNHDA and CDR2 SQIVND (reference sequence). CDR3 nucleotides: TGTGCCAGTAGTACCGGACTAGCGGGATTTGGGTACAATGAGCAGTTCTTC. Translation: CASSTGLAGFGYNEQFF.

This clone was found once. This chain links TRBV5-4 with TRBJ2-1; 11 bases align to TRBD2. The CDR3 spans 16 residues. V lost 3 bases and J lost 7; bases outside the gene matches: 9. Germline V lookup: CDR1 SGHNT, CDR2 YYREEE (reference sequence). The CDR3 DNA sequence: TGTGCCAGCAGCTGGGGAGGGACTAGCGGTGGGAATGAGCAGTTCTTC. This gives the protein CASSWGGTSGGNEQFF.

V gene TRBV10-1 combines with J gene TRBJ2-5; the match to TRBD2 covers 12 bases. V lost 0 bases, J lost 5 bases, and 1 base stayed unmatched. This CDR3 is 15 amino acids long. Germline CDR1 reads WNHNN; CDR2 reads SYGVQD (reference sequence). CDR3 DNA: TGCGCCAGCAGTGAGTCCCTAGCGGGAGGGGAGACCCAGTACTTC. Translation: CASSESLAGGETQYF.

This rearrangement joins TRBV19 to TRBJ1-4; D uncertain. Germline lookup yields CDR1 LNHDA and CDR2 SQIVND (reference sequence). V was cut by 6 bases and J by 6 bases, with 14 bases left in between. CDR3 size: 14 residues. The CDR3 loop reads CASRSPGEDEKLFF. CDR3 coding DNA: TGTGCCAGTAGATCCCCGGGTGAAGATGAAAAACTGTTTTTT.

The chain recombines TRBV10-3 with TRBJ2-7, with 8 bases that match TRBD1. This CDR3 spans 14 amino acids. The junction had 6 bases not matched to a gene; V was cut back by 6 bases and J by 2 bases. The germline V gene has CDR1 ENHRY and CDR2 SYGVKD. The CDR3: CAIRGDRTTYEQYF. CDR3 coding DNA: TGTGCCATCAGGGGGGACAGGACGACCTACGAGCAGTACTTC.

The V call is TRBV18, the J call TRBJ2-3, with D hard to call. V lost 4 bases and J lost 1, with 6 bases in between. This CDR3 has 13 amino acids. Germline V lookup: CDR1 KGHSH, CDR2 LQKENI. As DNA, the CDR3 is TGTGCCAGCTCACTTCTAGGCACAGATACGCAGTATTTT. Amino acids: CASSLLGTDTQYF.

V usage is TRBV11-2 and J usage is TRBJ2-7; 12 bases fit TRBD2. CDR1 is SGHAT and CDR2 is FQNNGV in the germline V gene. J lost 4 bases, V lost 1 base, and 5 bases had no gene match. CDR3 length: 16 residues. CDR3 DNA: TGTGCCAGCAGCTTAGGGGCCGGGACTAGCGGGTACGAGCAGTACTTC. The encoded protein is CASSLGAGTSGYEQYF. Drawing the rest from reference TRBV11-2 and TRBJ2-7, the complete variable domain is EAGVAQSPRYKIIEKRQSVAFWCNPISGHATLYWYQQILGQGPKLLIQFQNNGVVDDSQLPKDRFSAERLKGVDSTLKIQPAKLEDSAVYLCASSLGAGTSGYEQYFGPGTRLTVT.

The table lists this clone with a count of one. The chain is built from TRBV7-9 and TRBJ2-7, with 11 bases matching TRBD2. The junction had 5 bases not matched to a gene; V was cut back by 0 bases and J by 4 bases. Germline CDR1 reads SEHNR; CDR2 reads FQNEAQ (reference sequence). CDR3 length: 16 amino acids. Here the CDR3 reads CASSLARASGRYEQYF. The CDR3 DNA reads TGTGCCAGCAGCTTAGCCCGGGCTAGCGGGAGGTACGAGCAGTACTTC. The whole variable domain, filled in from reference TRBV7-9 and TRBJ2-7, reads DTGVSQNPRHKITKRGQNVTFRCDPISEHNRLYWYRQTLGQGPEFLTYFQNEAQLEKSRLLSDRFSAERPKGSFSTLEIQRTEQGDSAMYLCASSLARASGRYEQYFGPGTRLTVT.

The genes are TRBV7-3 and TRBJ2-3, with 12 positions matching TRBD2. V lost 5 bases, J lost 0 bases, and 18 bases stayed unmatched. Germline V CDR1 and CDR2: SGHTA, FQGTGA. CDR3 length: 21 residues. CDR3 DNA: TGTGCCAGCAGCCAAAAATGGGTTTGGACTAGCGGGAAGCGAAGCACAGATACGCAGTATTTT. Translating it yields CASSQKWVWTSGKRSTDTQYF.

The chain has TRBV6-5 and TRBJ2-7; the D gene is possibly TRBD1 (6 bases). CDR1 and CDR2 from the germline V gene are MNHEY and SVGAGI. V shed 4 bases and J shed 1 base, with 8 bases lying between them. The CDR3 runs to 13 residues. CDR3 residues: CASSFTGSYEQYF. The CDR3 bases are TGTGCCAGCAGTTTTACAGGGTCCTACGAGCAGTACTTC.

This clone was detected a few times. The rearrangement links TRBV18 to TRBJ1-1, with D possibly TRBD1 on 6 matching bases. In germline, CDR1 is KGHSH, CDR2 LQKENI. There are 18 residues in the CDR3. The ends were cut back, 3 bases at V and 4 bases at J, with 24 bases in the middle. The CDR3 here is CASSPLESQMGAVTEAFF. DNA for the CDR3: TGTGCCAGCTCACCGCTCGAATCACAGATGGGGGCTGTCACTGAAGCTTTCTTT.

The chain links TRBV6-6 to TRBJ2-6; 11 bases are a match to TRBD1. The CDR3 has 16 residues. Germline values: CDR1 MNHNY, CDR2 SVGAGI (reference sequence). J lost 4 bases, V lost 6 bases, and 5 bases had no gene match. CDR3 nucleotides: TGTGCCAGCAGCAGGACAGGGGGCACCGGGGCCAACGTCCTGACTTTC. As protein: CASSRTGGTGANVLTF.

CDR3 DNA sequence: TGCAGTGCTGGTGCGGGAGGGGGGGAGACCCAGTACTTC. Its protein product is CSAGAGGGETQYF. This chain links TRBV20-1 with TRBJ2-5; 9 nucleotides line up with TRBD2. Trimming took 5 bases from V and 5 from J; bases not matched to a gene: 6. The CDR3 consists of 13 residues. Germline loops: CDR1 DFQATT, CDR2 SNEGSKA (reference sequence).

The gene calls are TRBV5-1 and TRBJ1-6, with 7 bases fitting TRBD1. V trimming: 4 bases; J trimming: 7 bases; junction bases outside the gene matches: 11. Germline V gene data show CDR1 as SGHRS and CDR2 as YFSETQ. The CDR3 extends over 16 amino acids. CDR3 sequence reads: CASSLRGTVVNSPLHF. The CDR3 DNA sequence: TGCGCCAGCAGCCTGAGGGGGACAGTGGTAAATTCACCCCTCCACTTT. The entire variable domain, with the rest obtained from reference TRBV5-1 and TRBJ1-6, is as follows: KAGVTQTPRYLIKTRGQQVTLSCSPISGHRSVSWYQQTPGQGLQFLFEYFSETQRNKGNFPGRFSGRQFSNSRSEMNVSTLELGDSALYLCASSLRGTVVNSPLHFGNGTRLTVT.

In its sample, this clone was seen a few times. This chain connects TRBV21-1 to TRBJ2-3; the DNA was not compared with TRBD2, the D call given in the table. TRBV21-1 is given as a pseudogene. The CDR3 consists of 21 residues. The DNA for the CDR3 is TGTGCCAGCAGCACCTCTGTTCTGACTAGCGGGGGGGGTTCGAGCACAGATACGCAGTATTTT. It specifies CASSTSVLTSGGGSSTDTQYF.

This sequence joins TRBV28 and TRBJ2-1; tentatively, D is TRBD2 (6 bases). Per germline, CDR1 MDHEN and CDR2 SYDVKM. CDR3 length: 16 residues. Trimming took 7 bases from V and 8 from J, leaving 24 bases between them. CDR3: CASTTAGLALGDEQFF. The CDR3 DNA follows: TGTGCCAGCACCACGGCGGGACTTGCCCTTGGAGATGAGCAGTTCTTC. Full variable domain (outside the CDR3, taken from reference TRBV28 and TRBJ2-1): DVKVTQSSRYLVKRTGEKVFLECVQDMDHENMFWYRQDPGLGLRLIYFSYDVKMKEKGDIPEGYSVSREKKERFSLILESASTNQTSMYLCASTTAGLALGDEQFFGPGTRLTVL.

The chain carries TRBV4-1 and TRBJ1-1; no reliable D call. CDR1 is MGHRA, CDR2 YSYEKL, per germline. This CDR3 contains 13 residues. Trimming took 1 base from V and 5 from J, leaving 8 bases between them. The CDR3 sequence: CASSQGRSTEAFF. The CDR3 nucleotides read TGCGCCAGCAGCCAAGGTCGGTCGACTGAAGCTTTCTTT.

This clone has a handful of counts. The V and J genes are TRBV2 and TRBJ2-1, with 8 bases identical to TRBD2. CDR1 is SNHLY and CDR2 is FYNNEI in the germline V gene. V gave up 6 bases and J gave up 0 bases; unmatched junction bases: 4. The CDR3 is 15 residues long. CDR3 sequence reads: CASRAGTSSYNEQFF. Written as DNA, the CDR3 is TGTGCCAGCAGAGCCGGGACTAGCTCCTACAATGAGCAGTTCTTC.

The chain combines TRBV18 with TRBJ2-7, with D possibly matching TRBD1 (5 bases). V shed 2 bases and J shed 7 bases, with 15 bases lying between them. Germline V CDR1 and CDR2: KGHSH, LQKENI. This CDR3 spans 14 amino acids. This CDR3 reads CASSPSLQVREQYF. In DNA form, the CDR3 reads TGTGCCAGCTCACCATCTTTACAGGTTCGGGAGCAGTACTTC.

The chain combines TRBV6-5 with TRBJ2-3; TRBD2 agrees at 8 bases. Germline V gene lookup returns CDR1 MNHEY and CDR2 SVGAGI. The CDR3 consists of 16 residues. After removal of 3 bases from V and 6 bases from J, the junction contained 11 bases not matched to a gene. CDR3 sequence: CASSYVVVGGGDTQYF. The CDR3 DNA reads TGTGCCAGCAGTTATGTGGTAGTTGGCGGGGGGGATACGCAGTATTTT.

The chain employs TRBV20-1 and TRBJ2-3; 11 nucleotides align to TRBD2. The CDR3 is 14 residues long. The germline gives CDR1 DFQATT, CDR2 SNEGSKA (reference sequence). The J segment lost 5 bases and the V segment lost 3 bases, leaving 4 bases of the junction unmatched. The CDR3 DNA sequence: TGCAGTGCTAGTTTGCTAGCGGGAGGAGATACGCAGTATTTT. This sequence encodes CSASLLAGGDTQYF.

The chain joins TRBV19 to TRBJ2-2; D gene ambiguous. Per germline, CDR1 LNHDA and CDR2 SQIVND (reference sequence). V lost 5 bases and J 6 bases, leaving 7 bases between the germline ends. The CDR3 has 12 amino acids. The CDR3 bases are TGTGCCAGTAGTCCCTTCCCCGGGGAGCTGTTTTTT. It encodes CASSPFPGELFF. The full variable domain, rest sourced from reference TRBV19 and TRBJ2-2, is DGGITQSPKYLFRKEGQNVTLSCEQNLNHDAMYWYRQDPGQGLRLIYYSQIVNDFQKGDIAEGYSVSREKKESFPLTVTSAQKNPTAFYLCASSPFPGELFFGEGSRLTVL.

The gene calls are TRBV30 and TRBJ2-7, with 9 bases matching TRBD2. Germline V gene data show CDR1 as GTSNPN and CDR2 as SVGIG (reference sequence). After removal of 3 bases from V and 6 bases from J, the junction contained 6 bases not matched to a gene. The CDR3 totals 13 residues. The CDR3 loop is CAWRSSGSGEQYF. CDR3 bases: TGTGCCTGGAGAAGTAGCGGGAGTGGCGAGCAGTACTTC.